This record concerns one TCR delta chain sequence. A read error is the likely source, as a far larger clone sits one nucleotide away. Other DNA sequences from this sample encode an identical CDR3 as well. This entry comes from a study of gamma-delta chains in newborns, infants, children. TCRdb used CATT to re-call clones from the reads. The profile shows roughly 3,100 delta-chain clones, less than 0.3% of them singletons. CDR1 is TSWWSYY, CDR2 QGS, per germline. The CDR3 is 24 residues long. Trimming took 5 bases from V and 0 from J; bases not matched to a gene: 29. The chain uses TRDV1 and TRDJ1, with 11 bases lining up with TRDD3. The TCR sequence derives from a child who was a newborn, infant or young child, either healthy, febrile or measles-vaccinated (not recorded which). The specimen sequenced was blood. The CDR3 DNA reads as TGTGCTCTTGGGACAAGGAGGGTGCCTGATCAATTGGGGGATACGCGCCAGTACACCGATAAACTCATCTTT. Translating it yields CALGTRRVPDQLGDTRQYTDKLIF.